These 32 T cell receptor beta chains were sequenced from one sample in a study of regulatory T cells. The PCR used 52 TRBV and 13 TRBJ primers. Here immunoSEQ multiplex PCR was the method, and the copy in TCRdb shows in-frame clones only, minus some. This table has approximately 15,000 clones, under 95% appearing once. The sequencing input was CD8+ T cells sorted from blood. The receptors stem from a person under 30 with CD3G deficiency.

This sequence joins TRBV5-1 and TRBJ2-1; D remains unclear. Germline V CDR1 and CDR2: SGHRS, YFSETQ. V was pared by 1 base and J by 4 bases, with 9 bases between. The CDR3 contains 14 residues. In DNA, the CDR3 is TGCGCCAGCAGCTTGAGCGAGGCTTACAATGAGCAGTTCTTC. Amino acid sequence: CASSLSEAYNEQFF.

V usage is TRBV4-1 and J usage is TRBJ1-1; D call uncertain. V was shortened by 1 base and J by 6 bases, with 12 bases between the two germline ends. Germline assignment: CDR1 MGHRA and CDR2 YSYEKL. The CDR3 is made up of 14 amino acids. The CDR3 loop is CASSQAGDGPEAFF. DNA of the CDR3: TGCGCCAGCAGCCAAGCCGGAGATGGCCCTGAAGCTTTCTTT.

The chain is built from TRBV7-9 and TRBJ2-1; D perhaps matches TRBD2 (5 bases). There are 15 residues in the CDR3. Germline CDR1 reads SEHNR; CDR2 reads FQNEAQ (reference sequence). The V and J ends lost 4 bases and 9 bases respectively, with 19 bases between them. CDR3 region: CASSSPVAWRSEQFF. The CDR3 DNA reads TGTGCCAGCAGCTCCCCGGTAGCCTGGAGGAGTGAGCAGTTCTTC.

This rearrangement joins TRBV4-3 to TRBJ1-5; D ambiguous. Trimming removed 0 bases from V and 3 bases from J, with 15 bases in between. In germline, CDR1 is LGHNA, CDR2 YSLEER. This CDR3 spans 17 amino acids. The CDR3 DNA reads TGCGCCAGCAGCCAAGATGTAATTTACCGATCCAATCAGCCCCAGCATTTT. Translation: CASSQDVIYRSNQPQHF.

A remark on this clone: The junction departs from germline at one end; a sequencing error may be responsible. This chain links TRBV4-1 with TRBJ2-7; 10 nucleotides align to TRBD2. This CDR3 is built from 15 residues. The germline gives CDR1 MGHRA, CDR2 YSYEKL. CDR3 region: CTSSQIHERGGEQYF. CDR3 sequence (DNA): TGCACCAGCAGCCAAATCCATGAGCGGGGGGGCGAGCAGTACTTC.

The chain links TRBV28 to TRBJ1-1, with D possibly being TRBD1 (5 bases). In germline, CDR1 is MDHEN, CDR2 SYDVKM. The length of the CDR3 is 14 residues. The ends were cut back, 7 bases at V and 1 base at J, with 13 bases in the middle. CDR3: CASKGAGENTEAFF. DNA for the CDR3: TGTGCCAGCAAAGGGGCGGGGGAGAACACTGAAGCTTTCTTT.

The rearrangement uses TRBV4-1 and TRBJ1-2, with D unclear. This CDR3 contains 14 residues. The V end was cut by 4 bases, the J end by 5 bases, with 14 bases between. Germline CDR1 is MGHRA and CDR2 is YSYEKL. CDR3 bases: TGCGCCAGCAGCCGGGGAGCGCCCCTTTATGGCTACACCTTC. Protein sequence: CASSRGAPLYGYTF.

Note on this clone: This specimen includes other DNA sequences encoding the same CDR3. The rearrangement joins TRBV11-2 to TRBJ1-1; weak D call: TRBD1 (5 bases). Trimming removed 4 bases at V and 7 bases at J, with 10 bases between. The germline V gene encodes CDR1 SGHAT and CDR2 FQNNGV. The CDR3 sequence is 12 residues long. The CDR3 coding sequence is TGTGCCAGCAGCTCTGGGACCCTTGAAGCTTTCTTT. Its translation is CASSSGTLEAFF.

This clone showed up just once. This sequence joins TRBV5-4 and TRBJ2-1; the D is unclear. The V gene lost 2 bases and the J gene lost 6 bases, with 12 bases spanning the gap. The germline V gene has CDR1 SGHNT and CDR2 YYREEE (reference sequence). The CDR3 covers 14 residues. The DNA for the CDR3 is TGTGCCAGCAGCTTCCGACACTCCCTCAATGAGCAGTTCTTC. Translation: CASSFRHSLNEQFF.

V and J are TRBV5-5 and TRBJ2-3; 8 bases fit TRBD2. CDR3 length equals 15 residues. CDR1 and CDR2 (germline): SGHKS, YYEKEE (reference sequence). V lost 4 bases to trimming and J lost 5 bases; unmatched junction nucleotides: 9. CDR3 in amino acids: CASSQPGTSEDTQYF. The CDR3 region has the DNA TGTGCCAGCAGCCAACCCGGGACTAGTGAAGATACGCAGTATTTT.

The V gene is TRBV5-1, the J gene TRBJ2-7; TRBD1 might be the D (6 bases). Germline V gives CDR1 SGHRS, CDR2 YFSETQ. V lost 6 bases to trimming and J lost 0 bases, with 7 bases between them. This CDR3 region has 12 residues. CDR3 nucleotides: TGCGCCAGCAAGGACAGCTCCTACGAGCAGTACTTC. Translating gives CASKDSSYEQYF.

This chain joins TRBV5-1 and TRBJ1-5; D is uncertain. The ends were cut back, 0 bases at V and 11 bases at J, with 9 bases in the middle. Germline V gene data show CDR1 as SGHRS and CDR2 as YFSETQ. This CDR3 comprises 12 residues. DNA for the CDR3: TGCGCCAGCAGCTTGGACCCTAGATCCCAGCATTTT. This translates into CASSLDPRSQHF.

CDR3: CASTQRGPGDTQYF. CDR3 bases: TGTGCCAGCACCCAGCGGGGGCCCGGAGATACGCAGTATTTT. The chain carries TRBV6-6 and TRBJ2-3; TRBD2 matches 8 bases. This CDR3 comprises 14 residues. Germline-derived CDR1 and CDR2 are MNHNY and SVGAGI (reference sequence). Trimming removed 7 bases from V and 5 bases from J; junction bases left unmatched: 8.

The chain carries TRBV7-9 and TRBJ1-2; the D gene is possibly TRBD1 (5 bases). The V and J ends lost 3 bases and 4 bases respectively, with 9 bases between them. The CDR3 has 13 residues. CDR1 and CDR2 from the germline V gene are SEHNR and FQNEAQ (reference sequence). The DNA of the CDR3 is TGTGCCAGCAGCTTTGGTGGGGGCTATGGCTACACCTTC. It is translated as CASSFGGGYGYTF.

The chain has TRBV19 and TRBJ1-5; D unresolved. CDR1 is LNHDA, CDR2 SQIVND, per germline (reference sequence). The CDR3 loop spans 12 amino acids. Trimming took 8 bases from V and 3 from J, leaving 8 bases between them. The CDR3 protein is CASGWINQPQHF. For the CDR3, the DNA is TGTGCCAGTGGATGGATCAATCAGCCCCAGCATTTT.

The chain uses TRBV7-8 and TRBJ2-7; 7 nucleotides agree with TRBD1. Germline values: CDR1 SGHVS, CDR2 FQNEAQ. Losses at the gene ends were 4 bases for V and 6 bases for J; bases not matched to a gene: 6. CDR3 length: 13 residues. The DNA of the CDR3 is TGTGCCAGCAGCTCCCGGACAGGCGGCGAGCAGTACTTC. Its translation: CASSSRTGGEQYF. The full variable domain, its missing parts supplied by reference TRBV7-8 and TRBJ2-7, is GAGVSQSPRYKVAKRGQDVALRCDPISGHVSLFWYQQALGQGPEFLTYFQNEAQLDKSGLPSDRFFAERPEGSVSTLKIQRTQQEDSAVYLCASSSRTGGEQYFGPGTRLTVT.

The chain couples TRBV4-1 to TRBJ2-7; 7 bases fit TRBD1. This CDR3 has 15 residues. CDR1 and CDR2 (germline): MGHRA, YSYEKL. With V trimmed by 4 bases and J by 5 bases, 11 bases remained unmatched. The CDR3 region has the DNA TGCGCCAGCAGCCCCACAGGGGCCCTCGGCGACGAGCAGTACTTC. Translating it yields CASSPTGALGDEQYF.

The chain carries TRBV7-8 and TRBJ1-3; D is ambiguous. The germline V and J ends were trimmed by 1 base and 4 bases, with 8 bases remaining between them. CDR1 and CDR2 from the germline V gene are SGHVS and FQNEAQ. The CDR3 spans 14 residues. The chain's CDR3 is CASSLGDTGNTIYF. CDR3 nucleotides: TGTGCCAGCAGCTTAGGTGATACCGGAAACACCATATATTTT.

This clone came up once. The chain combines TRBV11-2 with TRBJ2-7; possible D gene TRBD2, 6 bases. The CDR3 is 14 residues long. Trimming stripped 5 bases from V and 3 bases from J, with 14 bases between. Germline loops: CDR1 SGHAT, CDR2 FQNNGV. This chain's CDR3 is CASSPGTSGYEQYF. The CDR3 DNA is TGTGCCAGCAGCCCCGGGACTTCGGGCTACGAGCAGTACTTC.

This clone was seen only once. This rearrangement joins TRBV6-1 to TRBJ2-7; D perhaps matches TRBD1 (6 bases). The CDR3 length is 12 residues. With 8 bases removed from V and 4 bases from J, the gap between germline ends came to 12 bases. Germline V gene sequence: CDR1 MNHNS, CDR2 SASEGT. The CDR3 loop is CASGGQTYEQYF. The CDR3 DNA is TGTGCCAGCGGAGGACAGACTTACGAGCAGTACTTC.

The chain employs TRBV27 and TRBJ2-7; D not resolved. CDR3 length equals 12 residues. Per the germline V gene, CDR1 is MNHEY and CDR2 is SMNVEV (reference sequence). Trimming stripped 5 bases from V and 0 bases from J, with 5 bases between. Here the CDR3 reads CASSADSYEQYF. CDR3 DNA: TGTGCCAGCAGTGCGGACTCCTACGAGCAGTACTTC.

The CDR3 sequence: CASSAGTAKAHQPQHF. CDR3 in DNA: TGTGCCAGTAGTGCTGGGACGGCCAAGGCCCATCAGCCCCAGCATTTT. The rearrangement joins TRBV19 to TRBJ1-5; tentatively, D is TRBD1 (5 bases). CDR1 and CDR2 from the germline V gene are LNHDA and SQIVND (reference sequence). V was shortened by 5 bases and J by 5 bases, with 19 bases between the two germline ends. This CDR3 has 16 residues.

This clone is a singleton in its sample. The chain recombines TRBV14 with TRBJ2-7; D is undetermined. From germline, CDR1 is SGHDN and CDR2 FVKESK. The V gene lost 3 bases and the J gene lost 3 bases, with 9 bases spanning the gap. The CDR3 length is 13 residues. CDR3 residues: CASSHGGLYEQYF. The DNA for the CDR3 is TGTGCCAGCAGCCACGGTGGGCTCTACGAGCAGTACTTC.

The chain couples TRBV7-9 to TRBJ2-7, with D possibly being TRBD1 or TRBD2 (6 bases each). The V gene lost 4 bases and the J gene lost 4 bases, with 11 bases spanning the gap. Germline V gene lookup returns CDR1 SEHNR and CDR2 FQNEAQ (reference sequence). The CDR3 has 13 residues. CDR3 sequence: CASSSGGSYEQYF. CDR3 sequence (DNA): TGTGCCAGCAGCTCCGGGGGCTCATACGAGCAGTACTTC.

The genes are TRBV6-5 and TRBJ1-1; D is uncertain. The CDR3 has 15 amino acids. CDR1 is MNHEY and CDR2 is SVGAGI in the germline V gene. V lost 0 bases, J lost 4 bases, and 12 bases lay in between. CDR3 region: CASSYSKGGGTEAFF. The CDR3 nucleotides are TGTGCCAGCAGTTACTCGAAGGGTGGAGGCACTGAAGCTTTCTTT.

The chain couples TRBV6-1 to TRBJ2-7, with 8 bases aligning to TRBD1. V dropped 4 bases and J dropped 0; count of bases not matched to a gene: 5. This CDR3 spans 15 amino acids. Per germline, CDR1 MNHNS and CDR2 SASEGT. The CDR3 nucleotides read TGTGCCAGCAGTGGGCGGACAGGGAGCTCCTACGAGCAGTACTTC. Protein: CASSGRTGSSYEQYF.

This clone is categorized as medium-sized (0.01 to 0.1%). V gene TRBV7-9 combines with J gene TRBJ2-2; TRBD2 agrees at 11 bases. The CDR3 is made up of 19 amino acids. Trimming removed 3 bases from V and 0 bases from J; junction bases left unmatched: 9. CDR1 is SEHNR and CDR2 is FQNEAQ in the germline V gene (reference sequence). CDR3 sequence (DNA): TGTGCCAGCAGCTTCCTCCCGGGACTAGCGGATGCGAACACCGGGGAGCTGTTTTTT. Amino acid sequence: CASSFLPGLADANTGELFF.

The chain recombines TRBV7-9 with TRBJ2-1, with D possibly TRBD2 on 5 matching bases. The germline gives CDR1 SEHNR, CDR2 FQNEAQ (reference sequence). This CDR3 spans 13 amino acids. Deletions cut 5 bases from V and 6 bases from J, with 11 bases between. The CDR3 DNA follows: TGTGCCAGCAGCAGGACTCCTTTCAATGAGCAGTTCTTC. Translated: CASSRTPFNEQFF.

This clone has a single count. The CDR3 nucleotides are TGTGCCAGCAAGGGACAGGGGGGCACCGGGGAGCTGTTTTTT. Translating it yields CASKGQGGTGELFF. This rearrangement joins TRBV6-1 to TRBJ2-2; TRBD1 matches 11 bases. Germline assignment: CDR1 MNHNS and CDR2 SASEGT. The CDR3 extends over 14 amino acids. J lost 4 bases, V lost 7 bases, and 2 bases had no gene match.

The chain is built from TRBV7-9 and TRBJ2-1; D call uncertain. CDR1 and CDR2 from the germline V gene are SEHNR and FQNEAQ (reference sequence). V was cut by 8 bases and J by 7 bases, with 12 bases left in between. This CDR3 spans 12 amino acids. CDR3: CASLGLGNEQFF. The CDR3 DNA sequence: TGTGCCAGCCTTGGCCTCGGGAATGAGCAGTTCTTC.

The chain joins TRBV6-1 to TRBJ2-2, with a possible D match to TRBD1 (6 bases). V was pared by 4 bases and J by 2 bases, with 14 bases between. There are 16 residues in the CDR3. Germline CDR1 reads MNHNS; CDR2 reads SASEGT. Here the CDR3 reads CASSGLVGGNTGELFF. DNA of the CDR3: TGTGCCAGCAGTGGATTAGTAGGGGGAAACACCGGGGAGCTGTTTTTT.

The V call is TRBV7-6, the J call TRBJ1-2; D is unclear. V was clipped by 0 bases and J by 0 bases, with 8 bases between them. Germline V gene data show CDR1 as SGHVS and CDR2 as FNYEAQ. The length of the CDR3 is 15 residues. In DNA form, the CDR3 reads TGTGCCAGCAGCTTAGCGGGCGGACCTAACTATGGCTACACCTTC. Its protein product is CASSLAGGPNYGYTF.